This entry is about one TCR beta chain. This table comes from immunoSEQ multiplex PCR, and its TCRdb copy is limited to in-frame clones, with some not included. The sample carries tens of thousands of clones, 83% recorded once. This entry belongs to a study of blood T cell repertoires in COVID-19. Unmatched junction bases numbered 4, after V lost 5 bases and J lost 4 bases. Germline CDR1 KGHSH, CDR2 LQKENI. The CDR3 length is 15 residues. This clonotype was sampled from a woman aged 60-75 years with acute or convalescent COVID-19. This chain links TRBV18 with TRBJ1-3; 11 bases map to TRBD1. The specimen sequenced was peripheral blood. As DNA, the CDR3 is TGTGCCAGCTCAGCCGGGACAGGGGGAGGAAACACCATATATTTT. Translating gives CASSAGTGGGNTIYF.